These T cell receptor beta chains were read from a single sample in a study of control samples from healthy donors and cancer patients. Sequenced by immunoSEQ multiplex PCR; TCRdb stores in-frame clones only, minus some. The sample consists of roughly 150,000 clones, approximately 93% of them appearing once. The material sequenced was blood. These TCRs come from a young man in good health. Both conserved end residues are part of each CDR3. Fields, in order: V gene, D gene, clone size, J gene, CDR3 protein, CDR3 DNA. A D gene is named only where the DNA matches it firmly. Only part of the rows carry a size: once, few, many, or a class if the clone is expanded.

TRBV6-5,TRBD1,NA,TRBJ1-1,CASSYLTGPGTEAFF,TGTGCCAGCAGTTATCTGACAGGGCCGGGGACTGAAGCTTTCTTT
TRBV4-1,NA,NA,TRBJ2-3,CASSQEWAGSTDTQYF,TGCGCCAGCAGCCAAGAGTGGGCGGGGAGCACAGATACGCAGTATTTT
TRBV7-8,TRBD1,NA,TRBJ1-2,CASSSGQEDPNYGYTF,TGTGCCAGCAGTTCCGGACAGGAAGATCCTAACTATGGCTACACCTTC
TRBV14,NA,NA,TRBJ1-4,CASSPRGGINEKLFF,TGTGCCAGCAGCCCGAGGGGAGGGATCAATGAAAAACTGTTTTTT
TRBV4-2,NA,NA,TRBJ2-7,CASSQDGGRSEQYF,TGTGCCAGCAGCCAAGATGGGGGTCGAAGCGAGCAGTACTTC
TRBV6-5,TRBD2,NA,TRBJ2-1,CASMRLAGGNNEQFF,TGTGCCAGCATGAGACTAGCGGGAGGCAATAATGAGCAGTTCTTC
TRBV6-5,TRBD1,NA,TRBJ1-6,CASRQGQGGSPLHF,TGTGCCAGCAGACAAGGACAGGGCGGTTCACCCCTCCACTTT
TRBV2,NA,NA,TRBJ2-1,CAGSGLRQSRETYNEQFF,TGTGCCGGATCCGGCCTCAGACAGTCCCGAGAGACCTACAATGAGCAGTTCTTC
TRBV2,TRBD1,NA,TRBJ2-7,CASSPGQGLTGRNEQYF,TGTGCCAGCAGCCCGGGACAGGGGTTGACCGGCAGGAACGAGCAGTACTTC
TRBV28,NA,many,TRBJ2-5,CASSLDPKGETQYF,TGTGCCAGCAGTTTAGACCCGAAGGGGGAGACCCAGTACTTC
TRBV30,NA,NA,TRBJ1-1,CAWSVGKFGGTEAFF,TGTGCCTGGAGCGTAGGAAAGTTTGGTGGCACTGAAGCTTTCTTT
TRBV14,NA,NA,TRBJ1-2,CASSHPSHGYGYTF,TGTGCCAGCAGCCACCCGTCGCACGGCTATGGCTACACCTTC
TRBV9,NA,NA,TRBJ2-2,CASSVADVWQQTNTGELFF,TGTGCCAGCAGCGTAGCTGACGTTTGGCAGCAAACGAACACCGGGGAGCTGTTTTTT
TRBV10-3,TRBD1,NA,TRBJ1-2,CAISYDREGYGYTF,TGTGCCATCAGCTATGACAGGGAAGGCTATGGCTACACCTTC
TRBV10-2,TRBD1,NA,TRBJ2-7,CASNILGQGHYEQYF,TGCGCCAGCAATATACTGGGACAGGGACATTACGAGCAGTACTTC
TRBV27,NA,NA,TRBJ2-5,CASSLRGHIQETQYF,TGTGCCAGCAGTTTACGTGGACACATCCAAGAGACCCAGTACTTC
TRBV3-1/TRBV3-2,NA,NA,TRBJ2-7,CASSQVFTGRSYEQYF,TGTGCCAGCAGCCAAGTTTTCACGGGTAGATCCTACGAGCAGTACTTC
TRBV6-5,NA,NA,TRBJ2-1,CASNLRQGGWEQFF,TGTGCCAGCAATCTCCGACAAGGGGGTTGGGAGCAGTTCTTC
TRBV14,NA,NA,TRBJ2-7,CASSQEVRRLDF,TGTGCCAGCAGCCAAGAAGTTCGGCGGCTAGACTTC
TRBV7-6,TRBD1,NA,TRBJ2-7,CASSTGQGPSYEQYF,TGTGCCAGCAGCACAGGACAGGGCCCTTCCTACGAGCAGTACTTC
TRBV15,NA,NA,TRBJ2-7,CATSRDNSYEQYF,TGTGCCACCAGCAGAGACAACTCCTACGAGCAGTACTTC
TRBV28,NA,NA,TRBJ1-6,CASRPGLANSPLHF,TGTGCCAGCAGACCGGGCCTAGCTAATTCACCCCTCCACTTT
TRBV27,NA,NA,TRBJ1-6,CASSLYSGADPPLGLHF,TGTGCCAGCAGTTTATACTCGGGCGCAGATCCCCCGTTAGGGCTCCACTTT
TRBV19,TRBD2,NA,TRBJ2-1,CASSIDQGISGYNEQFF,TGTGCCAGTAGTATAGATCAAGGGATTAGCGGGTACAATGAGCAGTTCTTC